This TCR beta chain was retrieved from a study of blood T cell repertoires in COVID-19. Study-level information: PBMCs, B-cell-depleted T cells, or T cells were the source of the cDNA or gDNA that made up the material.

Clones were read by immunoSEQ multiplex PCR, and TCRdb kept only the in-frame ones, dropping some. The sample has tens of thousands of clones, under 85% seen once. This receptor was taken from a man between 65 and 85 years old with acute or convalescent COVID-19. Sequenced sample: peripheral blood.

This CDR3 is CSASSPGGELFF. In DNA, the CDR3 is TGCAGTGCTAGTTCCCCGGGCGGGGAGCTGTTTTTT. V usage is TRBV20-1 and J usage is TRBJ2-2; D is unclear. CDR1 is DFQATT and CDR2 is SNEGSKA in the germline V gene (reference sequence). There are 12 residues in the CDR3. V lost 3 bases to trimming and J lost 7 bases, with 9 bases between them.